The clone carrying this TCR beta chain was seen repeatedly, ten times or more. This sample was taken from a study of blood T cells in healthy people across ages. For the second PCR, which ran for roughly 6 to 12 cycles, a sample-barcoded 5' primer and a J-beta primer mix were used. Via MiXCR, TCRdb re-called the 5' RACE reads, giving one row per CDR3 protein. The sample has hundreds of thousands of distinct CDR3 sequences, under 30% seen once. V was pared by 7 bases and J by 7 bases, with 9 bases of the junction left unmatched. CDR1 MNHNY and CDR2 SVGAGI come from the germline V gene (reference sequence). CDR3 length equals 14 residues.

The chain is built from TRBV6-6 and TRBJ1-4; 7 nucleotides align to TRBD1. The sequencing input was blood. The clonotype was recovered from an elderly woman in good health. This CDR3 is CASTEGAVGEKLFF. CDR3 bases: TGTGCCAGCACGGAGGGGGCTGTCGGTGAAAAACTGTTTTTT.